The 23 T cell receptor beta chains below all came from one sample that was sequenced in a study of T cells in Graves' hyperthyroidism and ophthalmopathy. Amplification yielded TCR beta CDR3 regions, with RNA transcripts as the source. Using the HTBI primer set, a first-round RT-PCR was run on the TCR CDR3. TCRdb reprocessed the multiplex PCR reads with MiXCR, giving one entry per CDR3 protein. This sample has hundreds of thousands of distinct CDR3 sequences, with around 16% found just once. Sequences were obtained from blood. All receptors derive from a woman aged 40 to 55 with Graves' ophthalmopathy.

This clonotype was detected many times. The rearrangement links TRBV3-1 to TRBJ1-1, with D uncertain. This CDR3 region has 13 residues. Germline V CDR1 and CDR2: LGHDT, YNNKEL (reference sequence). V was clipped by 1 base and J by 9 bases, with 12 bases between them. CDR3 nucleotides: TGTGCCAGCAGCCAAGCGACCGTTAGAAAAGCTTTCTTT. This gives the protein CASSQATVRKAFF.

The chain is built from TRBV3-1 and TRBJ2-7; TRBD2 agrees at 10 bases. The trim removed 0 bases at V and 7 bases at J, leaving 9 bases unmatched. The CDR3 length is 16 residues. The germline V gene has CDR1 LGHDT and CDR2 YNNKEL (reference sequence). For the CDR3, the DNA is TGTGCCAGCAGCCAAGAAGGAGCGGGAGGGCCTCGAGAGCAGTACTTC. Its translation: CASSQEGAGGPREQYF.

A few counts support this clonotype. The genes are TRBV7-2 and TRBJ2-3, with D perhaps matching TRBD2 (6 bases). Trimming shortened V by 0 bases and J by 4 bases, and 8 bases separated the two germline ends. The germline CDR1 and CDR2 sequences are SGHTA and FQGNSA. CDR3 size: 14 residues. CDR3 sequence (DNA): TGTGCCAGCAGCTTAGCGGAGGGAGCAGATACGCAGTATTTT. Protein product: CASSLAEGADTQYF.

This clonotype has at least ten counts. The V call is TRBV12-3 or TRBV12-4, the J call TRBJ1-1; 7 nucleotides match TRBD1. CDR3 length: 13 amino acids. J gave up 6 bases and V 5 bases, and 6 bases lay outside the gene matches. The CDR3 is CASSDRAYAEAFF. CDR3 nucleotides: TGTGCCAGCAGTGACAGGGCATACGCTGAAGCTTTCTTT.

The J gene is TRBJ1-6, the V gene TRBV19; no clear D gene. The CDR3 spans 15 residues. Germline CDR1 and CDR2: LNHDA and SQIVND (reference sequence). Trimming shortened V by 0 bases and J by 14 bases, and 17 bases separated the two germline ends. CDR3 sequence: CASSIDYTDGGSLHF. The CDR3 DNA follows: TGTGCCAGTAGTATAGATTATACGGACGGCGGATCCCTCCACTTT.

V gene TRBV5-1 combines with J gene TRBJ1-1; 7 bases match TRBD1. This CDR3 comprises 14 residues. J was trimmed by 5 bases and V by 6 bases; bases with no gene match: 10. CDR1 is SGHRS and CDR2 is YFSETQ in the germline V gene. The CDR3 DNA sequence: TGCGCCAGCACCACGGGACAGAGTGCGACTGAAGCTTTCTTT. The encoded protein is CASTTGQSATEAFF.

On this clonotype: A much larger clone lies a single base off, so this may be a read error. CDR3 region: CSARVRSGTEAFF. The CDR3 nucleotides are TGCAGTGCTAGGGTGAGATCAGGGACTGAAGCTTTCTTT. The chain joins TRBV20-1 to TRBJ1-1, with a possible D match to TRBD1 (5 bases). Per germline, CDR1 DFQATT and CDR2 SNEGSKA (reference sequence). The CDR3 is made up of 13 amino acids. Between the trimmed V and J ends, which lost 3 bases and 5 bases, there was a span of 13 bases.

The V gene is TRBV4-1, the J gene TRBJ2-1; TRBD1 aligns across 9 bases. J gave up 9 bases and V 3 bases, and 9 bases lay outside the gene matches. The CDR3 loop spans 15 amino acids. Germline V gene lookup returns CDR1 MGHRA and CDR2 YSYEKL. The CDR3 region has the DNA TGCGCCAGCAGCCAGTCCACAGGGGGCTTGGGTGAGCAGTTCTTC. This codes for CASSQSTGGLGEQFF.

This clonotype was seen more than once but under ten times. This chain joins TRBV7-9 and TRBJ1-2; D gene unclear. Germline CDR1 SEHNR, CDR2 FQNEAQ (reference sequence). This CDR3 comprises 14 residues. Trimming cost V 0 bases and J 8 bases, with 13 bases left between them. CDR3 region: CASSLALDGLGYTF. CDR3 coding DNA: TGTGCCAGCAGCTTAGCTTTGGACGGCCTAGGCTACACCTTC.

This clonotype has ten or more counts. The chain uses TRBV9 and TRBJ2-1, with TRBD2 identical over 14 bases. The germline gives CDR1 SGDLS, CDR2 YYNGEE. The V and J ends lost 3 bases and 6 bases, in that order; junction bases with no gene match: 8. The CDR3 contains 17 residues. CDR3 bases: TGTGCCAGCAGCGCGGGGACTAGCGGGAGAAGAATCAATGAGCAGTTCTTC. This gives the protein CASSAGTSGRRINEQFF.

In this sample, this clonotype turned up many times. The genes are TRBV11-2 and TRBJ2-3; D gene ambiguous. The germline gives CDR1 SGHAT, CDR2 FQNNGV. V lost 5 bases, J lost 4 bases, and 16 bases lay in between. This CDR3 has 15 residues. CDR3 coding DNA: TGTGCCAGCAGCCCAGTTTGGGGTTTGCCAGATACGCAGTATTTT. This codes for CASSPVWGLPDTQYF.

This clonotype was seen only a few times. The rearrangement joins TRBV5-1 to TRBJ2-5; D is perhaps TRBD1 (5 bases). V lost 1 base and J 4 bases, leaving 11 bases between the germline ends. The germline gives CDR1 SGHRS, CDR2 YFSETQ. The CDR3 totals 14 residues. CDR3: CASSLLGVGETQYF. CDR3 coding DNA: TGCGCCAGCAGCTTGCTAGGGGTGGGAGAGACCCAGTACTTC. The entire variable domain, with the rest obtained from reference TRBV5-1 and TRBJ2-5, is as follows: KAGVTQTPRYLIKTRGQQVTLSCSPISGHRSVSWYQQTPGQGLQFLFEYFSETQRNKGNFPGRFSGRQFSNSRSEMNVSTLELGDSALYLCASSLLGVGETQYFGPGTRLLVL.

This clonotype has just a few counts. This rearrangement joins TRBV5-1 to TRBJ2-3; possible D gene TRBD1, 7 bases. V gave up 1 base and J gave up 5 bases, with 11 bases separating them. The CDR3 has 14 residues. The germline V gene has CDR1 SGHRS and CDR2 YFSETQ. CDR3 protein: CASSLSQGGDTQYF. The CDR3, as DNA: TGCGCCAGCAGCTTGTCCCAGGGGGGAGATACGCAGTATTTT.

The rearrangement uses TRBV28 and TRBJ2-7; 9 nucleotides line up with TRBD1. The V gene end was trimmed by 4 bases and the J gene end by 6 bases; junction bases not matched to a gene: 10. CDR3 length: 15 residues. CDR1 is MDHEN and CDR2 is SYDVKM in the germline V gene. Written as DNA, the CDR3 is TGTGCCAGCAGTTCTATCGGGACAGGGCCAGGCGAGCAGTACTTC. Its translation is CASSSIGTGPGEQYF.

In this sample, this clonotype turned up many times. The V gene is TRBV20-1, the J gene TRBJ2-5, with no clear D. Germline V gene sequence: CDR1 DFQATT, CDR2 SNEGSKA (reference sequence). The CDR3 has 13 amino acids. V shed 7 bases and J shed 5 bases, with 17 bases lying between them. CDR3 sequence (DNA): TGCAGTGTTCATGGACGGTTTGGGGAGACCCAGTACTTC. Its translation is CSVHGRFGETQYF.

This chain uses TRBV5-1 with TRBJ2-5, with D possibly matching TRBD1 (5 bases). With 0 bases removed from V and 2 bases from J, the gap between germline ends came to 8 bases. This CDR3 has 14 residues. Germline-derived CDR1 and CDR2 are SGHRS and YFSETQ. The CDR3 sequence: CASSLVTEQETQYF. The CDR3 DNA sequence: TGCGCCAGCAGCTTGGTGACAGAGCAAGAGACCCAGTACTTC. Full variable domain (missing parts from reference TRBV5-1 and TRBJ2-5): KAGVTQTPRYLIKTRGQQVTLSCSPISGHRSVSWYQQTPGQGLQFLFEYFSETQRNKGNFPGRFSGRQFSNSRSEMNVSTLELGDSALYLCASSLVTEQETQYFGPGTRLLVL.

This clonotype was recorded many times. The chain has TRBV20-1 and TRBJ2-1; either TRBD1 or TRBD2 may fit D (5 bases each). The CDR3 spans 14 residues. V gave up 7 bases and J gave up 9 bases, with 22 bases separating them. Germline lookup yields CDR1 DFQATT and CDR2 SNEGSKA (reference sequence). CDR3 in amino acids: CSVPSVREGIEQFF. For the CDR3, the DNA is TGCAGTGTCCCCTCTGTAAGAGAGGGGATTGAGCAGTTCTTC.

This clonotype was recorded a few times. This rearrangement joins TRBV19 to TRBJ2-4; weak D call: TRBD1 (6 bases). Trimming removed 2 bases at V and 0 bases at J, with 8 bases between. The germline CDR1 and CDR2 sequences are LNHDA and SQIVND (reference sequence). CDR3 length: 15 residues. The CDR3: CASSIRTVAKNIQYF. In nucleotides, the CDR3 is TGTGCCAGTAGTATACGGACAGTAGCCAAAAACATTCAGTACTTC.

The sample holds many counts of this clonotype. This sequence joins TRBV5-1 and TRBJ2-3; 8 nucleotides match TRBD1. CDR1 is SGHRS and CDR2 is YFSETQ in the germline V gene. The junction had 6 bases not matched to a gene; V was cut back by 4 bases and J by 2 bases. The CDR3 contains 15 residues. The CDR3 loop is CASSPGQGNTDTQYF. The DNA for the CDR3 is TGCGCCAGCAGCCCAGGACAGGGTAACACAGATACGCAGTATTTT. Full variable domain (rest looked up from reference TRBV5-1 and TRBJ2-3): KAGVTQTPRYLIKTRGQQVTLSCSPISGHRSVSWYQQTPGQGLQFLFEYFSETQRNKGNFPGRFSGRQFSNSRSEMNVSTLELGDSALYLCASSPGQGNTDTQYFGPGTRLTVL.

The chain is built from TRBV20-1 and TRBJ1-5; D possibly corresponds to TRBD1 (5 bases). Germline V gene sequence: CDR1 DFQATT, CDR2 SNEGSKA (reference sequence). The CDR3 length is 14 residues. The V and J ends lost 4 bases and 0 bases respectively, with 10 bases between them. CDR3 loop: CSAKGRYSNQPQHF. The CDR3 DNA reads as TGCAGTGCTAAGGGGAGATATAGCAATCAGCCCCAGCATTTT.

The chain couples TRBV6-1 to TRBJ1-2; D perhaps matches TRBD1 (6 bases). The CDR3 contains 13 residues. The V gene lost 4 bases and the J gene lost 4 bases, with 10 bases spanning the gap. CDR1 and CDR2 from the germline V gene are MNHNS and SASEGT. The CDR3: CASSAQGGYGYTF. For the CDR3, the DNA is TGTGCCAGCAGTGCACAGGGAGGCTATGGCTACACCTTC.

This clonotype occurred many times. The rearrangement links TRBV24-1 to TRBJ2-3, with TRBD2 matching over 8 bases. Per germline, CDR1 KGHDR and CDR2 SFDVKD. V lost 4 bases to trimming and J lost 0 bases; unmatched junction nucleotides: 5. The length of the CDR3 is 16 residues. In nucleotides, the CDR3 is TGTGCCACCAGTGAAAATAGCGGGGCTAGCACAGATACGCAGTATTTT. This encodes CATSENSGASTDTQYF.

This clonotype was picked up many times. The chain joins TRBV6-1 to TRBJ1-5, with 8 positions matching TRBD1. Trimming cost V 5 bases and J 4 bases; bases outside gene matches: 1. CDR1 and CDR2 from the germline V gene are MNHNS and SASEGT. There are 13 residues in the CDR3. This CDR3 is CASSRQGNQPQHF. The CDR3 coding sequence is TGTGCCAGCAGTAGACAGGGGAATCAGCCCCAGCATTTT.